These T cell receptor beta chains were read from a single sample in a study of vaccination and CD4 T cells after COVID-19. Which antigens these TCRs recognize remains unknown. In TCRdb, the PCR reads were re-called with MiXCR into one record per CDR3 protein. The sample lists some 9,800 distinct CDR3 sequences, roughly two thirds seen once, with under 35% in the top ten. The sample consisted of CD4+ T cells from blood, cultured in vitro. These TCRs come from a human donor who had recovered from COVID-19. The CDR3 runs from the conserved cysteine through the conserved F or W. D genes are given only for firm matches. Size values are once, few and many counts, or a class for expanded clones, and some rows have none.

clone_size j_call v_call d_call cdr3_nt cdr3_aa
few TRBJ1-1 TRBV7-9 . TGTGCCAGCAGCTTCGTGGGGAACACTGAAGCTTTCTTT CASSFVGNTEAFF
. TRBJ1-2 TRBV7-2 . TGTGCCAGCAGCTTAGGAGGAGCGGCAGGCCTCCCCTATGGCTACACCTTC CASSLGGAAGLPYGYTF
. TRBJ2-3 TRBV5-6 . TGTGCCAGCAGCTACGGGGGCAGCACAGATACGCAGTATTTT CASSYGGSTDTQYF
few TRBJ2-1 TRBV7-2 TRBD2 TGTGCCAGCAGCTATAAGAGCGGGGGGGGACACAATGAGCAGTTCTTC CASSYKSGGGHNEQFF
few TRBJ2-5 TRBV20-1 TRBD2 TGCAGTGCTAGAGACCCAACTAGCGGGGGATTAGAGACCCAGTACTTC CSARDPTSGGLETQYF
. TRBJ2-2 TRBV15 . TGTGCCACCAGCAGGAACCCCTCCGGGGGGGAGCTGTTTTTT CATSRNPSGGELFF
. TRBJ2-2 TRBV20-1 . TGCAGTGCTACAGGGAACACCGGGGAGCTGTTTTTT CSATGNTGELFF
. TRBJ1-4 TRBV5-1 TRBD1 TGCGCCAGCAGCGTCGGGACAGGAGGAACTAATGAAAAACTGTTTTTT CASSVGTGGTNEKLFF
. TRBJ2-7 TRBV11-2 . TGTGCCAGCAGCCACAACAGGGTCTCCTACGAGCAGTACTTC CASSHNRVSYEQYF
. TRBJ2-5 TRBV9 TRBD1 TGTGCCAGCAGCGCCCGGGACAGGGAGTCAGAGACCCAGTACTTC CASSARDRESETQYF
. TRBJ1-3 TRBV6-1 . TGTGCCAGCAGCCGAGGGGCAACCTCTGGAAACACCATATATTTT CASSRGATSGNTIYF
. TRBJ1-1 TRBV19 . TGTGCCAGCCAGGGGTTCGGCACTGAAGCTTTCTTT CASQGFGTEAFF
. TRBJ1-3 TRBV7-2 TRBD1 TGTGCCAGCAGCTCGCCGAACAGGGGTCTTAGCTCTGGAAACACCATATATTTT CASSSPNRGLSSGNTIYF
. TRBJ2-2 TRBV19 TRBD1 TGTGCCAGTAGTATAATGGGGACAGGGGTCGGCGGGGAGCTGTTTTTT CASSIMGTGVGGELFF
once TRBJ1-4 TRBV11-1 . TGTGCCAGCAGCTTAGAAGCGGGATTGGGCCTGTTTTTT CASSLEAGLGLFF
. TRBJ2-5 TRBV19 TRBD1 TGTGCCAGTAGTAGCCTGACAGGGGGAGGAGAGACCCAGTACTTC CASSSLTGGGETQYF
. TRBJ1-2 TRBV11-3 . TGTGCCAGCAGCCGCAGGGAAGGGGGCTACACCTTC CASSRREGGYTF
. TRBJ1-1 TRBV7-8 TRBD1 TGTGCCAGCAGCCGCAGGGGGGACACTGAAGCTTTCTTT CASSRRGDTEAFF
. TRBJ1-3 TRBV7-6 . TGTGCCAGCAGCTTAGCGGCGGTGCCCTCTGGAAACACCATATATTTT CASSLAAVPSGNTIYF
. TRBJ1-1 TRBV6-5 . TGTGCCAGCAGTTACTGGGATTCACCTGAAGCTTTCTTT CASSYWDSPEAFF
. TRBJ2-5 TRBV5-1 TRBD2 TGCGCCAGCAGCGGGAGGGCGGGAGAGACCCAGTACTTC CASSGRAGETQYF
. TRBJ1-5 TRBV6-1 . TGTGCCAGCAGTGAAGACGGTAGCAATCAGCCCCAGCATTTT CASSEDGSNQPQHF
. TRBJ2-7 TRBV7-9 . TGTGCCAGCCGCCCGTGGGCCGAAGGGGTCGAGCAGTACTTC CASRPWAEGVEQYF
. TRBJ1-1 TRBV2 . TGTGCCAGCAGTGAATTGGTCTCAAACACTGAAGCTTTCTTT CASSELVSNTEAFF
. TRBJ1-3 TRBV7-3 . TGTGCCAGCAGCTTAAGTCCGGTACCGGGAAACACCATATATTTT CASSLSPVPGNTIYF
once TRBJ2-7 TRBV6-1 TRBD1 TGTGCCAGCAGCGACCGGGACAGGGTATCCTACGAGCAGTACTTC CASSDRDRVSYEQYF
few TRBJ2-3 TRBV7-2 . TGTGCCAGCAGCTCAAGGACAGATACGCAGTATTTT CASSSRTDTQYF
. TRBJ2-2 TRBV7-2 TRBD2 TGTGCCAGCAGACCCCGCCCGGGACTAGCAGACACCGGGGAGCTGTTTTTT CASRPRPGLADTGELFF
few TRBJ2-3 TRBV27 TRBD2 TGTGCCAGCAGTTGGGTACTAGCGGGGAAGGGCACAGATACGCAGTATTTT CASSWVLAGKGTDTQYF
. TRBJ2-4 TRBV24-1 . TGTGCCACCCCACAGGGTGTACCGACTGGCAAAAACATTCAGTACTTC CATPQGVPTGKNIQYF
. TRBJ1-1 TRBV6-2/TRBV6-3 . TGTGCCAGCAGTCGGGGCCACACTGAAGCTTTCTTT CASSRGHTEAFF
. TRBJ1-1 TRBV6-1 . TGTGCCAGCTGGGGGAACCTGAACACTGAAGCTTTCTTT CASWGNLNTEAFF
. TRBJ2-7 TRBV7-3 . TGTGCCAGCAGCTTAATTTCCGGGCGGGCCTCCTACGAGCAGTACTTC CASSLISGRASYEQYF
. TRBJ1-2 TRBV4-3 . TGCGCCAGCAGCCAAGGGCCCCGGGACTATGGCTACACCTTC CASSQGPRDYGYTF
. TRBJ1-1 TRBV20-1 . TGCAGTGCTAGTGTAGCTTCAAGGAAAAGGACTGAAGCTTTCTTT CSASVASRKRTEAFF
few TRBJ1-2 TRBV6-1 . TGTGCCAGCAGTCGAGACGTAATCTATGGCTACACCTTC CASSRDVIYGYTF
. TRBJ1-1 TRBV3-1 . TGTGCCAGCAGCCAAGAGGTGAACACTGAAGCTTTCTTT CASSQEVNTEAFF
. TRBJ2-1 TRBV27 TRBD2 TGTGCCAGCAGTTGGACTAGCGGGTTATACAATGAGCAGTTCTTC CASSWTSGLYNEQFF
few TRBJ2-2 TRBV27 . TGTGCCAGCAGTTTCAGGGCAGGGCCCGGGGAGCTGTTTTTT CASSFRAGPGELFF
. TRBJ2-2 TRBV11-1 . TGTGCCAGCAGCTTAGCCAGAACCCGCACCTTGAACACCGGGGAGCTGTTTTTT CASSLARTRTLNTGELFF
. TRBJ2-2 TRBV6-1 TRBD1 TGTGCCAGCACCAATAGTGGGACAGGGGGCGGCGGGGAGCTGTTTTTT CASTNSGTGGGGELFF
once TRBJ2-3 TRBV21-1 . TGTGCCAGCAGACCCGGGACTAGACGCACAGATACGCAGTATTTT CASRPGTRRTDTQYF
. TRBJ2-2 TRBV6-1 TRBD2 TGTGCCAGCAGACCGCTAGCGGGAGGCTCCGGGGAGCTGTTTTTT CASRPLAGGSGELFF
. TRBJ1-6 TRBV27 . TGTGCCAGCAGTTTTCCGCTCGCTCCTCGGACAGATCAATATTCACCCCTCCACTTT CASSFPLAPRTDQYSPLHF
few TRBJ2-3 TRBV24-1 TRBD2 TGTGCCACCAGTGAACGCGGGAGGAAAATCACAGATACGCAGTATTTT CATSERGRKITDTQYF
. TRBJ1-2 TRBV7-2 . TGTGCCAGCAGCCCGCAGACGGGGAACTATGGCTACACCTTC CASSPQTGNYGYTF
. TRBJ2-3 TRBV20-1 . TGCAGTGCTAGAGGGGACACAGATACGCAGTATTTT CSARGDTDTQYF
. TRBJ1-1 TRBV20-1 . TGCAGTGCTAACGGCAGACCGAACACTGAAGCTTTCTTT CSANGRPNTEAFF
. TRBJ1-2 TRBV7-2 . TGTGCCAGCAGCCCCGACAGCTCAAGAGGCTACACCTTC CASSPDSSRGYTF
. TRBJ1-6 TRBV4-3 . TGCGCCAGCAGCCAAGATCGGGGTTTGATCCCCGTGACACCCCTCCACTTT CASSQDRGLIPVTPLHF
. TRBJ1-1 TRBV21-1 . TGTGCCAGCAGCAACGAGAGGTCAGCGAACACTGAAGCTTTCTTT CASSNERSANTEAFF
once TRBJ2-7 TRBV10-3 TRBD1 TGTGCCATCAGTGGAGGACAGGGGGCTTCCTACGAGCAGTACTTC CAISGGQGASYEQYF
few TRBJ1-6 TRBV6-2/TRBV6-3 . TGTGCCAGCAGTTATGGGTCGAGCTCCTATAATTCACCCCTCCACTTT CASSYGSSSYNSPLHF
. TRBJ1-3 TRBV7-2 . TGTGCCAGCAGCTTGACCGGAAACACCATATATTTT CASSLTGNTIYF
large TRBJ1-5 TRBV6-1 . TGTGCCAGCAGTGAAGCGGGGGGGTTGGATCAGCCCCAGCATTTT CASSEAGGLDQPQHF
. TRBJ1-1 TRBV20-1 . TGCAGTATTCGAGAGGGGGGGACCCCTGAAGCTTTCTTT CSIREGGTPEAFF
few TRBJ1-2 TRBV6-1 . TGTGCCAGCAGTATCCCTTCGGGCCCTTCCTATGGCTACACCTTC CASSIPSGPSYGYTF
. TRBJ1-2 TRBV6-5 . TGTGCCAGCAGTTACGACTCGAGTGAGACGGAAAACTATGGCTACACCTTC CASSYDSSETENYGYTF